Each of the 23 T cell receptor beta chains below was sequenced from the same sample in a study of T cell responses to AZD1222 COVID-19 vaccine. The data were produced by immunoSEQ multiplex PCR, yet TCRdb's version contains in-frame clones alone and is incomplete. Here the sample spans over 70,000 clones, roughly 87% being singletons. Sequences were derived from peripheral blood, sampled 28 days after the second AZD1222 dose. The source is an adult who received the AZD1222 COVID-19 vaccine.

The chain has TRBV4-1 and TRBJ2-7; 8 bases fit TRBD1. Germline trimming cut 4 bases from V and 6 bases from J; bases unmatched to any gene: 5. The CDR3 is made up of 13 amino acids. Germline CDR1 reads MGHRA; CDR2 reads YSYEKL. CDR3 nucleotide sequence: TGCGCCAGCAGCCCGGACAGGGAAACCGAGCAGTACTTC. It yields the protein CASSPDRETEQYF.

The V gene is TRBV5-4, the J gene TRBJ2-2; TRBD2 matches 12 bases. Germline-derived CDR1 and CDR2 are SGHNT and YYREEE (reference sequence). The CDR3 has 17 amino acids. Germline trimming cut 1 base from V and 3 bases from J; bases unmatched to any gene: 4. The CDR3 is CASSLKTSGGHTGELFF. CDR3 nucleotide sequence: TGTGCCAGCAGCTTGAAGACTAGCGGGGGCCACACCGGGGAGCTGTTTTTT.

This clone was detected a few times. The V and J genes are TRBV28 and TRBJ1-4; 8 positions agree with TRBD1. The CDR3 covers 15 residues. The V and J ends lost 6 bases and 8 bases, in that order; junction bases with no gene match: 11. Germline CDR1 and CDR2: MDHEN and SYDVKM. The CDR3 reads CASRRIRGQREKLFF. For the CDR3, the DNA is TGTGCCAGCAGGCGAATCAGGGGGCAACGAGAAAAACTGTTTTTT.

This chain links TRBV5-6 with TRBJ2-3; 11 nucleotides match TRBD2. V shed 2 bases, J shed 6 bases, and the junction held 5 bases outside the gene matches. Germline V CDR1 and CDR2: SGHDT, YYEEEE. The CDR3 spans 15 residues. CDR3 residues: CASSLRLAGPDTQYF. CDR3 in DNA: TGTGCCAGCAGCTTAAGACTAGCGGGGCCCGATACGCAGTATTTT.

This chain joins TRBV6-5 and TRBJ1-3, with unresolved D. This CDR3 region has 16 residues. The germline V gene encodes CDR1 MNHEY and CDR2 SVGAGI. V dropped 0 bases and J dropped 0 bases, with 9 bases sitting between them. The CDR3 coding sequence is TGTGCCAGCAGTTACTCGATGCCAGACTCTGGAAACACCATATATTTT. It codes for CASSYSMPDSGNTIYF.

The chain uses TRBV4-1 and TRBJ1-2; tentative D call: TRBD1 (6 bases). The CDR3 is 16 amino acids. Germline assignment: CDR1 MGHRA and CDR2 YSYEKL. Trimming removed 0 bases at V and 7 bases at J, with 18 bases between. The CDR3 sequence is CASSQEQTQGRGGYTF. CDR3 in DNA: TGCGCCAGCAGCCAAGAGCAGACGCAGGGGAGGGGTGGCTACACCTTC.

This clone occurred once. This sequence joins TRBV2 and TRBJ2-3; D unclear. The V and J ends lost 4 bases and 5 bases respectively, with 4 bases between them. CDR1 SNHLY and CDR2 FYNNEI come from the germline V gene. This CDR3 spans 11 amino acids. The CDR3 spells CASSVGDTQYF. The CDR3 nucleotides read TGTGCCAGCAGTGTAGGAGATACGCAGTATTTT.

This clone has a single count. The chain combines TRBV11-2 with TRBJ1-2; D might be TRBD1 (5 bases). V was shortened by 6 bases and J by 3 bases, with 8 bases between the two germline ends. From germline, CDR1 is SGHAT and CDR2 FQNNGV. The CDR3 sequence is 12 residues long. In nucleotides, the CDR3 is TGTGCCAGCAGTCAGGGAGACTATGGCTACACCTTC. Translation: CASSQGDYGYTF.

The V call is TRBV20-1, the J call TRBJ2-5, with D unresolved. Germline CDR1 is DFQATT and CDR2 is SNEGSKA (reference sequence). The CDR3 sequence is 11 residues long. The V and J ends lost 3 bases and 2 bases respectively, with 4 bases between them. CDR3 protein: CSASEQETQYF. Written as DNA, the CDR3 is TGCAGTGCTAGCGAACAAGAGACCCAGTACTTC.

The genes are TRBV19 and TRBJ2-5, with 14 positions matching TRBD2. This CDR3 is 15 amino acids long. CDR1 LNHDA and CDR2 SQIVND come from the germline V gene (reference sequence). V dropped 6 bases and J dropped 4; count of bases not matched to a gene: 4. Here the CDR3 reads CASSRTSGGLETQYF. The CDR3 DNA sequence: TGTGCCAGTAGCCGGACTAGCGGGGGGTTAGAGACCCAGTACTTC.

The rearrangement joins TRBV27 to TRBJ1-1; D uncertain. Germline CDR1 and CDR2: MNHEY and SMNVEV (reference sequence). V lost 9 bases to trimming and J lost 5 bases, with 13 bases between them. This CDR3 region has 12 residues. The CDR3 region has the DNA TGTGCCAGTGGTTATGGTGTAACTGAAGCTTTCTTT. As protein: CASGYGVTEAFF.

CDR3: CASSSRGGDSLTEQFF. CDR3 in DNA: TGTGCCAGCAGCTCCCGGGGGGGAGACTCCTTGACTGAGCAGTTCTTC. J is TRBJ2-1 and V is TRBV7-3; 8 bases agree with TRBD2. Germline CDR1 SGHTA, CDR2 FQGTGA. Trimming at V came to 4 bases and at J to 9 bases, leaving 14 bases not matched to a gene. The CDR3 contains 16 residues.

The gene calls are TRBV5-4 and TRBJ2-1; tentatively, D is TRBD1 or TRBD2 (6 bases each). V was trimmed by 4 bases and J by 8 bases, leaving 13 bases between them. Per the germline V gene, CDR1 is SGHNT and CDR2 is YYREEE (reference sequence). The CDR3 is 13 amino acids. The CDR3 nucleotides read TGTGCCAGCAGCGAGCTGGAGGGGGATGAGCAGTTCTTC. It codes for CASSELEGDEQFF. Full variable domain (outside the CDR3, taken from reference TRBV5-4 and TRBJ2-1): ETGVTQSPTHLIKTRGQQVTLRCSSQSGHNTVSWYQQALGQGPQFIFQYYREEENGRGNFPPRFSGLQFPNYSSELNVNALELDDSALYLCASSELEGDEQFFGPGTRLTVL.

This chain links TRBV7-8 with TRBJ2-7, with 11 bases identical to TRBD1. This CDR3 contains 17 residues. CDR1 SGHVS and CDR2 FQNEAQ come from the germline V gene. The J segment lost 1 base and the V segment lost 0 bases, leaving 5 bases of the junction unmatched. The chain's CDR3 is CASSLAPGQGESYEQYV. DNA of the CDR3: TGTGCCAGCAGCTTAGCCCCGGGACAGGGGGAGTCCTACGAGCAGTACGTC.

This chain joins TRBV19 and TRBJ2-3, with TRBD2 matching 7 bases. After removal of 4 bases from V and 2 bases from J, the junction contained 18 bases not matched to a gene. The germline gives CDR1 LNHDA, CDR2 SQIVND (reference sequence). This CDR3 region has 19 residues. The CDR3 DNA follows: TGTGCCAGTAGTAATATGTCTCGGGGGGTAAGAGGACACACAGATACGCAGTATTTT. It codes for CASSNMSRGVRGHTDTQYF.

The V gene is TRBV27, the J gene TRBJ2-3; D call uncertain. The CDR3 has 13 amino acids. Germline values: CDR1 MNHEY, CDR2 SMNVEV (reference sequence). The V end was cut by 3 bases, the J end by 4 bases, with 8 bases between. The CDR3 nucleotides read TGTGCCAGCAGTTTCACGGCCGCAGATACGCAGTATTTT. As protein: CASSFTAADTQYF.

This sequence joins TRBV5-4 and TRBJ2-1; TRBD2 matches 11 bases. CDR3 size: 16 residues. V dropped 0 bases and J dropped 2; count of bases not matched to a gene: 1. CDR1 and CDR2 (germline): SGHNT, YYREEE (reference sequence). The CDR3 loop is CASSLGLAGTYNEQFF. The CDR3 bases are TGTGCCAGCAGCTTGGGACTAGCGGGGACCTACAATGAGCAGTTCTTC. The entire variable domain, with the rest obtained from reference TRBV5-4 and TRBJ2-1, is as follows: ETGVTQSPTHLIKTRGQQVTLRCSSQSGHNTVSWYQQALGQGPQFIFQYYREEENGRGNFPPRFSGLQFPNYSSELNVNALELDDSALYLCASSLGLAGTYNEQFFGPGTRLTVL.

The chain couples TRBV5-1 to TRBJ2-1; TRBD1 might be the D (6 bases). Germline V gene data show CDR1 as SGHRS and CDR2 as YFSETQ. This CDR3 spans 15 amino acids. Trimming stripped 3 bases from V and 5 bases from J, with 15 bases between. The CDR3 here is CASSYQDSFDNEQFF. DNA of the CDR3: TGCGCCAGCAGCTACCAGGACAGTTTTGACAATGAGCAGTTCTTC.

The J gene is TRBJ2-1, the V gene TRBV19; D tentatively reads TRBD1 or TRBD2 (6 bases each). V lost 6 bases and J lost 6, with 21 bases in between. The CDR3 has 16 residues. Germline values: CDR1 LNHDA, CDR2 SQIVND (reference sequence). CDR3 sequence reads: CASRESVGGPPNEQFF. The CDR3 nucleotides read TGTGCCAGTAGAGAGTCCGTGGGGGGCCCACCCAATGAGCAGTTCTTC.

There are a few counts of this clone. This rearrangement joins TRBV3-1 (or the pseudogene TRBV3-2) to TRBJ1-1; 7 nucleotides line up with TRBD1. CDR1 LGHDT and CDR2 YNNKEL come from the germline V gene (reference sequence). Trimming at V came to 0 bases and at J to 7 bases, leaving 2 bases not matched to a gene. The CDR3 spans 13 residues. CDR3 sequence: CASSQEQGSEAFF. DNA for the CDR3: TGTGCCAGCAGCCAAGAACAGGGGAGTGAAGCTTTCTTT.

The V and J genes are TRBV7-2 and TRBJ1-6; TRBD1 is a possible D gene (5 bases). The germline CDR1 and CDR2 sequences are SGHTA and FQGNSA. V was cut by 1 base and J by 7 bases, with 11 bases left in between. The CDR3 loop spans 15 amino acids. DNA of the CDR3: TGTGCCAGCAGCTTAGGGAGGGGAGGCAATTCACCCCTCCACTTT. Amino acids: CASSLGRGGNSPLHF.

The rearrangement uses TRBV27 and TRBJ1-5; D may be TRBD1 (6 bases). Germline CDR1 is MNHEY and CDR2 is SMNVEV (reference sequence). Trimming stripped 5 bases from V and 3 bases from J, with 14 bases between. The CDR3 totals 15 residues. Written as DNA, the CDR3 is TGTGCCAGCAGTAAACAGGGTCTTGTCAATCAGCCCCAGCATTTT. Amino acid sequence: CASSKQGLVNQPQHF.

V and J are TRBV5-1 and TRBJ2-3; TRBD2 is a possible D gene (6 bases). The V end lost 3 bases, the J end lost 2 bases, and 16 bases lay between the germline ends. Germline V gene lookup returns CDR1 SGHRS and CDR2 YFSETQ. The CDR3 consists of 16 residues. As DNA, the CDR3 is TGCGCCAGCAGCTCGTCGCGGGGAGTACTCACAGATACGCAGTATTTT. Encoded protein: CASSSSRGVLTDTQYF. The variable domain in full, with the rest retrieved from reference TRBV5-1 and TRBJ2-3, is KAGVTQTPRYLIKTRGQQVTLSCSPISGHRSVSWYQQTPGQGLQFLFEYFSETQRNKGNFPGRFSGRQFSNSRSEMNVSTLELGDSALYLCASSSSRGVLTDTQYFGPGTRLTVL.